This is a list of T cell receptor beta chains from one sample in a study of T cell repertoires in cytomegalovirus infection. Their antigens are not known. Each CDR3 protein is one row after TCRdb ran MiXCR on the reads. The table includes a few hundred thousand distinct CDR3 sequences, roughly 42% detected once. Sequencing used cultured PBMCs, obtained from culture after CMV antigen stimulation. These receptors originate from a human donor in good health (CMV status not recorded). Some clones in this sample may be carry-over from other donors' samples. The CDR3 runs from the conserved cysteine through the conserved F or W. D genes are given only for firm matches. Clone size is given for some rows only: seen once, a few or many times, or a class if the clone is expanded.

TRBJ2-6,-,TRBV29-1,-,TGCAGCGTCGGGGCATTCTCTGGGGCCAACGTCCTGACTTTC,CSVGAFSGANVLTF
TRBJ2-5,TRBD1,TRBV7-2,few,TGTGCCAGCAAAGGGAAAGGGGGCGAGACCCAGTACTTC,CASKGKGGETQYF
TRBJ1-6,TRBD1,TRBV7-2,few,TGTGCCAGCAGCTTAAACAGGGGGAGCTCACCCCTCCACTTT,CASSLNRGSSPLHF
TRBJ2-6,-,TRBV24-1,-,TGTGCCACCAGGCAGTCACGGTCTGCCTCTGGGGCCAACGTCCTGACTTTC,CATRQSRSASGANVLTF
TRBJ2-3,-,TRBV7-2,few,TGTGCCAGCAGCCCCCGTCGACTAACCTTGGGAGATACGCAGTATTTT,CASSPRRLTLGDTQYF
TRBJ2-7,TRBD1,TRBV7-9,-,TGTGCCAGCAGCTTCAGATCCGGGACAGGGGGGCCCTACGAGCAGTACTTC,CASSFRSGTGGPYEQYF
TRBJ2-7,TRBD1,TRBV2,-,TGTGCCAGCAGGACAGGGGGCGACGAGCAGTACTTC,CASRTGGDEQYF
TRBJ2-2,-,TRBV12-3/TRBV12-4,few,TGTGCCAGCAGTTGGACTGGCACCGGGGAGCTGTTTTTT,CASSWTGTGELFF
TRBJ1-3,-,TRBV10-3,once,TGTGCCATCAGTGACGCAGCCGACTCTGGAAACACCATATATTTT,CAISDAADSGNTIYF
TRBJ2-7,TRBD1,TRBV6-6,few,TGTGCCAGCAGTTCCGGGACAGGGGGGCGCTACGAGCAGTACTTC,CASSSGTGGRYEQYF
TRBJ1-1,-,TRBV6-5,-,TGTGCCAGCAGCATTACTTATGTGAGGACTGAAGCTTTCTTT,CASSITYVRTEAFF
TRBJ2-7,-,TRBV7-2,-,TGTGCCAGCAGCTACAGGCTCCCCTACGAGCAGTACTTC,CASSYRLPYEQYF
TRBJ2-3,-,TRBV5-4,few,TGTGCCAGCAGCTCTCAGGGTTCGCACCCAGATACGCAGTATTTT,CASSSQGSHPDTQYF
TRBJ1-1,-,TRBV11-2,-,TGTGCCAGCAGCTCGACCCGGGGGGAAGCTTTCTTT,CASSSTRGEAFF
TRBJ2-3,TRBD2,TRBV14,-,TGTGCCAGCAGCCGCGGGGCCTACACCCCGGGAGGCCCAGATACGCAGTATTTT,CASSRGAYTPGGPDTQYF
TRBJ1-5,TRBD1,TRBV6-1,few,TGTGCCAGCAGGACGACAGGGGCTCAGCCCCAGCATTTT,CASRTTGAQPQHF
TRBJ1-5,-,TRBV11-2,-,TGTGCCGCGGCTGGGGCCGAGAATCAGCCCCAGCATTTT,CAAAGAENQPQHF
TRBJ2-4,TRBD2,TRBV7-2,-,TGTGCCAGCAGCTTAGTTGTCACTAGCGGGACCATACTTTTC,CASSLVVTSGTILF
TRBJ2-1,TRBD2,TRBV20-1,-,TGCAGTGCTAGGACTAGCGGGGCTTACAATGAGCAGTTCTTC,CSARTSGAYNEQFF
TRBJ2-1,-,TRBV6-1,-,TGTGCCAGCAGAGTACAGGGAGCAGGCTACAATGAGCAGTTCTTC,CASRVQGAGYNEQFF
TRBJ1-1,-,TRBV20-1,-,TGCAGTGCCAAGAATCGGGGGGCGTGGGGCACTGAAGCTTTCTTT,CSAKNRGAWGTEAFF
TRBJ1-4,-,TRBV15,few,TGTGCCACCAGCAGAGTCGCAGGTTCCTATGAAAAACTGTTTTTT,CATSRVAGSYEKLFF
TRBJ1-5,-,TRBV6-2/TRBV6-3,-,TGTGCCAGCAGTTACCCCGGCAGGGGAACGGGTCAGCCCCAGCATTTT,CASSYPGRGTGQPQHF
TRBJ1-2,TRBD1,TRBV28,-,TGTGCCAGCAGTTTAATGGCTGGGCAGGGGGGCGGCTACACCTTC,CASSLMAGQGGGYTF
TRBJ2-5,-,TRBV7-9,many,TGTGCCAGCAGCGCACGTAGAAGGGTGGCTGTGGAGACCCAGTACTTC,CASSARRRVAVETQYF
TRBJ1-6,-,TRBV20-1,-,TGCAGTGCTGTAACGGGGGATTCACCCCTCCACTTT,CSAVTGDSPLHF
TRBJ2-5,-,TRBV12-3/TRBV12-4,-,TGTGCCAGCAGTGTAGGGGGGTTGGAGACCCAGTACTTC,CASSVGGLETQYF
TRBJ1-6,-,TRBV12-3/TRBV12-4,few,TGTGCCAGCAGTGACCACCGGGATTTTTCACCCCTCCACTTT,CASSDHRDFSPLHF
TRBJ1-5,-,TRBV19,-,TGTGCCAGTAGTGCCCAACGACGGGCCAATCAGCCCCAGCATTTT,CASSAQRRANQPQHF
TRBJ1-4,-,TRBV7-2,-,TGTGCCAGCAGCTTTCATTTGGGGTCGGGGTACAGTGTAATGGATGAAAAACTGTTTTTT,CASSFHLGSGYSVMDEKLFF
TRBJ2-1,-,TRBV10-3,-,TGTGCCATCAGCCGGGACTGGGGATCGGGTGAGCAGTTCTTC,CAISRDWGSGEQFF
TRBJ2-7,-,TRBV5-1,once,TGCGCCAGCAGCCAGTGTTCGGGGGATGAATATCGGTGCGAGCAGTACTTC,CASSQCSGDEYRCEQYF
TRBJ1-1,-,TRBV6-1,-,TGTGCCAGCAGTGAGGTCCAGAACACTGAAGCTTTCTTT,CASSEVQNTEAFF
TRBJ2-3,-,TRBV12-3/TRBV12-4,-,TGTGCCAGCAGTCCACAGGTTGGGACAGATACGCAGTATTTT,CASSPQVGTDTQYF
TRBJ2-3,TRBD1,TRBV7-2,many,TGTGCCAGCAGCTTTAGGACAGGTGTAACAGATACGCAGTATTTT,CASSFRTGVTDTQYF
TRBJ2-5,-,TRBV20-1,-,TGCAGTGCTCCCCGGGACACCCAAGAGACCCAGTACTTC,CSAPRDTQETQYF
TRBJ2-7,-,TRBV7-2,-,TGTGCCAGCAGCTTCCAGGGCGGCGGCTACGAGCAGTACTTC,CASSFQGGGYEQYF
TRBJ1-2,-,TRBV7-9,few,TGTGCCAGCAGCTTATGGGAGGGCGGTGGCTACACCTTC,CASSLWEGGGYTF
TRBJ2-1,-,TRBV7-2,-,TGTGCCAGCGGGTCGGCCCACAATGAGCAGTTCTTC,CASGSAHNEQFF
TRBJ2-7,-,TRBV7-6,-,TGTGCCAGCAGCTTGGCCAGTATCTCCTACGAGCAGTACTTC,CASSLASISYEQYF
TRBJ1-6,TRBD1,TRBV5-4,-,TGTGCCAGCAGCCAGTTGGGACAGGGAAGGAGGTCACCCCTCCACTTT,CASSQLGQGRRSPLHF
TRBJ2-1,-,TRBV19,few,TGTGCCAGTACCCCGTGGGCTAGCGCCCTGAATGAGCAGTTCTTC,CASTPWASALNEQFF
TRBJ1-4,TRBD1,TRBV28,few,TGTGCCAGCAGCGAGTATACGGGACAGGGTAATGAAAAACTGTTTTTT,CASSEYTGQGNEKLFF
TRBJ2-7,-,TRBV5-1,-,TGCGCCAGCAGCCCAGCGTGGGGCGAGCAGTACTTC,CASSPAWGEQYF
TRBJ2-1,TRBD1,TRBV7-6,many,TGTGCCAGCAGCTTAACAGGGGGCTACAATGAGCAGTTCTTC,CASSLTGGYNEQFF
TRBJ2-1,-,TRBV20-1,-,TGCAGTGCCCCGGGGGTCTATGGCAATGAGCAGTTCTTC,CSAPGVYGNEQFF